Listed here is a single TCR beta chain. Antigen specificity is unknown. The data stem from a study of cytomegalovirus exposure and HLA in healthy donors. Study overall: Across 300 to 400 genotyped donors, 81% landed in the Caucasian-associated ancestry cluster.

This PCR relied on a set of 60 Vbeta primers and 13 Jbeta primers. Clones were read by immunoSEQ multiplex PCR, and TCRdb kept only the in-frame ones, dropping some. The sample yields some 100,000 clones, roughly 76% seen once. V lost 5 bases and J 5 bases, leaving 17 bases between the germline ends. Germline-derived CDR1 and CDR2 are LGHNA and YSLEER. The CDR3 runs 15 residues. Whole-study findings and limits: Judged likely to be a sequencing artifact was a cluster of highly shared sequence variants. The study reported that TCR beta sequences accurately predicted HLA-A and HLA-B alleles in most subjects. Sequencing depth across donors, presence/absence analyses assumed, was roughly uniform.

V usage is TRBV4-3 and J usage is TRBJ2-3; D is possibly TRBD1 (5 bases). This clonotype was obtained from a woman aged 50 to 65 in good health and CMV-seropositive. The sequenced material came from PBMCs. The DNA for the CDR3 is TGCGCCAGCAGCTCCTCGACAGAGGTGATAGATACGCAGTATTTT. This gives the protein CASSSSTEVIDTQYF.